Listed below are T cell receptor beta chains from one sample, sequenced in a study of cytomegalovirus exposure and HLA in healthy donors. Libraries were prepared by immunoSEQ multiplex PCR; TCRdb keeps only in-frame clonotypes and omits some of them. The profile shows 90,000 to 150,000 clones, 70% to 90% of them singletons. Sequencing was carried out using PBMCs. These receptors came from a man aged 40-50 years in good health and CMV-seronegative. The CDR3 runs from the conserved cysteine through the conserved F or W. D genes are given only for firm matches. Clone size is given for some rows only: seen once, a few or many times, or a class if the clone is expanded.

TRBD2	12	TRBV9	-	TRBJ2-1	TGTGCCAGCAGCACAACTAGCGGGAGGCTGTTCTTC	CASSTTSGRLFF
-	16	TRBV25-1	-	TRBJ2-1	TGTGCCACCCTGGGGATGGGAGACGTAGCCTACAATGAGCAGTTCTTC	CATLGMGDVAYNEQFF
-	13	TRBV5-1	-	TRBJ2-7	TGCGCCAGCAGCATCGACAGCCCCTACGAGCAGTACTTC	CASSIDSPYEQYF
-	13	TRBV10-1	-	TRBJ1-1	TGCGCCAGCAGCCCCCGGGGGGAGTCGGAAGCTTTCTTT	CASSPRGESEAFF
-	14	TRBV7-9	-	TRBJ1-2	TGTGCCAGCAGCTTATTCCAGGGGAACTATGGCTACACCTTC	CASSLFQGNYGYTF
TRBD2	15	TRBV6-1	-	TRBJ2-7	TGTGCCAGCAGCCGAGGGGGACTAGCGGGATACGAGCAGTACTTC	CASSRGGLAGYEQYF
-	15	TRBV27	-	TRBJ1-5	TGTGCCAGCAGCTTCGGACAGTATAGCAATCAGCCCCAGCATTTT	CASSFGQYSNQPQHF
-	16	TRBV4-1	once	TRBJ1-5	TGCGCCAGCAGAGACGACAGTCAAGGAAGCCATCAGCCCCAGCATTTT	CASRDDSQGSHQPQHF
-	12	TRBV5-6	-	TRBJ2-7	TGTGCCAGCAGCTTCCAGACCTACGAGCAGTACTTC	CASSFQTYEQYF
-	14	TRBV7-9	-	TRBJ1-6	TGTGCCAGCCAAGTGGGGGGGGTAGATTCACCCCTCCACTTT	CASQVGGVDSPLHF
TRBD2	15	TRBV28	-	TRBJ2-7	TGTGCCAGCAGTTCGACCCTAGCGGGAGTTCGCGAGCAGTACTTC	CASSSTLAGVREQYF
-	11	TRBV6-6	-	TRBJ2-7	TGTGCCAGCAAATCGGGATACGAGCAGTACTTC	CASKSGYEQYF
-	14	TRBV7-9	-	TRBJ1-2	TGTGCCAGCAGCTCCGAGACAGCGAAATTGGGCTACACCTTC	CASSSETAKLGYTF
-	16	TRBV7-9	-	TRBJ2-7	TGTGCCAGCAGCTCCCGGGACACCCTCACTAAATACGAGCAGTACTTC	CASSSRDTLTKYEQYF
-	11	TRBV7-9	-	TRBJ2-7	TGTGCCAGCAGCCCCGTTTTGGAGCAGTACTTC	CASSPVLEQYF
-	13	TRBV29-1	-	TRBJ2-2	TGCAGCGTTGTTAGGGGAAACACCGGGGAGCTGTTTTTT	CSVVRGNTGELFF